These 24 T cell receptor beta chains share one sample of origin, sequenced in a study of T-cell memory formation after mild COVID-19. TCRdb reprocessed the 5' RACE reads via MiXCR and lists one record per CDR3 protein. The sample contains 80,000 to 95,000 distinct CDR3 sequences, about 23% of which appear only once. The sequenced material came from PBMCs or a T cell subset sorted from them (not recorded which). These receptors all come from a man between 18 and 35 years old who had mild COVID-19 (a few samples of this study predate the infection). Cell type and time point are not known.

The gene calls are TRBV5-5 and TRBJ1-1; D may be TRBD1 (5 bases). Germline lookup yields CDR1 SGHKS and CDR2 YYEKEE (reference sequence). Trimming removed 6 bases at V and 2 bases at J, with 17 bases between. The CDR3 is 15 amino acids. The CDR3 DNA reads as TGTGCCAGCACCGCCGTGGGGCACCAAAACACTGAAGCTTTCTTT. It encodes CASTAVGHQNTEAFF.

This clonotype was observed a few times. This chain links TRBV12-3 or TRBV12-4 with TRBJ2-7; possible D gene TRBD2, 6 bases. Trimming removed 6 bases from V and 7 bases from J, with 16 bases in between. The CDR3 runs 13 residues. CDR3 nucleotides: TGTGCCAGCAGACCCGGGACTGTCTGGGAGCAGTACTTC. Protein sequence: CASRPGTVWEQYF.

This chain uses TRBV7-9 with TRBJ2-3, with D perhaps matching TRBD1 or TRBD2 (5 bases each). The ends were cut back, 5 bases at V and 1 base at J, with 13 bases in the middle. CDR3 length equals 15 residues. Germline assignment: CDR1 SEHNR and CDR2 FQNEAQ (reference sequence). CDR3 nucleotide sequence: TGTGCCAGCAGCCAGCCTAGCAGGGGCACAGATACGCAGTATTTT. It encodes CASSQPSRGTDTQYF.

V gene TRBV4-3 combines with J gene TRBJ2-3, with D possibly TRBD1 on 7 matching bases. V was pared by 0 bases and J by 6 bases, with 13 bases between. The CDR3 runs to 15 residues. The germline CDR1 and CDR2 sequences are LGHNA and YSLEER. CDR3 DNA sequence: TGCGCCAGCAGCCAAGAAGGAGGGGGCGCGGATACGCAGTATTTT. This translates into CASSQEGGGADTQYF.

This clonotype showed up just a few times. CDR3 in amino acids: CASSSTGGSYEQYF. The CDR3 DNA sequence: TGTGCCAGCAGCTCGACAGGGGGCAGCTACGAGCAGTACTTC. The chain combines TRBV7-2 with TRBJ2-7, with 10 bases aligning to TRBD1. CDR1 and CDR2 from the germline V gene are SGHTA and FQGNSA. The CDR3 spans 14 residues. The trim removed 4 bases at V and 3 bases at J, leaving 3 bases unmatched.

This rearrangement joins TRBV12-3 or TRBV12-4 to TRBJ1-3, with 7 bases that match TRBD1. CDR3 length: 16 amino acids. V lost 2 bases to trimming and J lost 8 bases; unmatched junction nucleotides: 12. The CDR3 DNA reads as TGTGCCAGCAGTTTATCCCGGGACAGCCCCGGGTACACCATATATTTT. It specifies CASSLSRDSPGYTIYF.

This rearrangement joins TRBV7-2 to TRBJ2-4; a weak D match, TRBD1 (6 bases). V was pared by 5 bases and J by 8 bases, with 13 bases between. Germline CDR1 SGHTA, CDR2 FQGNSA. The length of the CDR3 is 13 residues. The CDR3 region is CASSTDSSDIQYF. CDR3 DNA sequence: TGTGCCAGCAGCACGGACAGCTCTGACATTCAGTACTTC.

This rearrangement joins TRBV4-1 to TRBJ2-3; 12 nucleotides match TRBD1. The CDR3 sequence is 17 residues long. Germline loops: CDR1 MGHRA, CDR2 YSYEKL. Trimming removed 1 base from V and 4 bases from J; junction bases left unmatched: 6. As DNA, the CDR3 is TGCGCCAGCAGCCAAGGTGCGGGACAGGGGGCCTCAGATACGCAGTATTTT. It codes for CASSQGAGQGASDTQYF.

The chain recombines TRBV5-1 with TRBJ1-2; no firm D call. V was shortened by 7 bases and J by 4 bases, with 14 bases between the two germline ends. The CDR3 is 13 amino acids. Looked up from germline, CDR1 is SGHRS and CDR2 is YFSETQ. This CDR3 is CASHRGRGYGYTF. The CDR3 nucleotides read TGCGCCAGCCACCGAGGACGGGGCTATGGCTACACCTTC.

V and J are TRBV4-1 and TRBJ1-1, with 9 bases matching TRBD1. V shed 4 bases and J 0 bases; nucleotides not matched to a gene: 6. Germline CDR1 is MGHRA and CDR2 is YSYEKL. The CDR3 is 16 residues long. CDR3 residues: CASSRRQGEMNTEAFF. In DNA form, the CDR3 reads TGCGCCAGCAGCCGCCGACAGGGGGAAATGAACACTGAAGCTTTCTTT.

In its sample, this clonotype was seen a few times. The V call is TRBV9, the J call TRBJ2-5, with 7 bases aligning to TRBD2. The CDR3 contains 14 residues. From germline, CDR1 is SGDLS and CDR2 YYNGEE. With V trimmed by 0 bases and J by 3 bases, 2 bases remained unmatched. The CDR3 bases are TGTGCCAGCAGCGTAGTGGGAGGGGAAGAGACCCAGTACTTC. Translated, it gives CASSVVGGEETQYF. Based on the CDR3 plus reference TRBV9 and TRBJ2-5, the full variable domain is DSGVTQTPKHLITATGQRVTLRCSPRSGDLSVYWYQQSLDQGLQFLIQYYNGEERAKGNILERFSAQQFPDLHSELNLSSLELGDSALYFCASSVVGGEETQYFGPGTRLLVL.

J is TRBJ2-1 and V is TRBV6-2 or TRBV6-3, with D perhaps assigned TRBD1 or TRBD2 (5 bases each). The V end lost 2 bases, the J end lost 2 bases, and 13 bases lay between the germline ends. The CDR3 length is 16 residues. Looked up from germline, CDR1 is MNHEY and CDR2 is SVGEGT. CDR3: CASSYDLGPPYNEQFF. CDR3 nucleotide sequence: TGTGCCAGCAGTTACGATTTGGGACCCCCCTACAATGAGCAGTTCTTC.

This sequence joins TRBV12-3 or TRBV12-4 and TRBJ2-2; 13 bases line up with TRBD2. Unmatched junction bases numbered 10, after V lost 10 bases and J lost 5 bases. The CDR3 has 16 residues. The DNA for the CDR3 is TGTGCCACCGAACTAGCGGGGGGGCCGGGGACCGGGGAGCTGTTTTTT. Its translation: CATELAGGPGTGELFF.

The chain is built from TRBV7-2 and TRBJ2-1; perhaps TRBD2 as D (6 bases). This CDR3 comprises 15 residues. Looked up from germline, CDR1 is SGHTA and CDR2 is FQGNSA. V dropped 1 base and J dropped 2 bases, with 9 bases sitting between them. The DNA of the CDR3 is TGTGCCAGCAGCTTAGATGCGGGGACCTACAATGAGCAGTTCTTC. Protein sequence: CASSLDAGTYNEQFF.

This clonotype has only a few counts. V and J are TRBV20-1 and TRBJ1-6; 8 bases line up with TRBD1. With 6 bases clipped from V and 5 bases from J, the junction kept 6 bases outside the gene matches. The germline V gene encodes CDR1 DFQATT and CDR2 SNEGSKA (reference sequence). This CDR3 spans 14 amino acids. The CDR3 sequence: CSAPGQEDNSPLHF. In DNA, the CDR3 is TGCAGTGCCCCGGGACAGGAAGATAATTCACCCCTCCACTTT.

This chain uses TRBV4-1 with TRBJ1-2; weak D call: TRBD1 (6 bases). Germline CDR1 and CDR2: MGHRA and YSYEKL. Trimming removed 6 bases at V and 6 bases at J, with 17 bases between. The CDR3 loop spans 14 amino acids. The CDR3 is CASRPTGTKDGYTF. Written as DNA, the CDR3 is TGCGCCAGCAGGCCCACCGGGACAAAAGATGGCTACACCTTC.

This sequence joins TRBV7-9 and TRBJ2-2; D remains ambiguous. Trimming stripped 1 base from V and 4 bases from J, with 4 bases between. CDR1 is SEHNR, CDR2 FQNEAQ, per germline (reference sequence). The CDR3 runs to 13 residues. CDR3 sequence (DNA): TGTGCCAGCAGCTTAGAGGCCACCGGGGAGCTGTTTTTT. It specifies CASSLEATGELFF. The whole variable domain, remainder taken from reference TRBV7-9 and TRBJ2-2, is DTGVSQNPRHKITKRGQNVTFRCDPISEHNRLYWYRQTLGQGPEFLTYFQNEAQLEKSRLLSDRFSAERPKGSFSTLEIQRTEQGDSAMYLCASSLEATGELFFGEGSRLTVL.

The chain joins TRBV24-1 to TRBJ1-1, with TRBD1 as a possible D gene (6 bases). The ends were cut back, 2 bases at V and 4 bases at J, with 7 bases in the middle. Germline CDR1 KGHDR, CDR2 SFDVKD. The CDR3 extends over 13 amino acids. CDR3 bases: TGTGCCACCAGTGATTGGGGGGCCACTGAAGCTTTCTTT. It specifies CATSDWGATEAFF.

The table lists this clonotype with many counts. The chain couples TRBV11-2 to TRBJ2-1; D unresolved. The germline gives CDR1 SGHAT, CDR2 FQNNGV. Trimming stripped 0 bases from V and 0 bases from J, with 6 bases between. CDR3 length equals 15 residues. The CDR3, as DNA: TGTGCCAGCAGCTTAGAGGCAACCTCCTACAATGAGCAGTTCTTC. Its translation: CASSLEATSYNEQFF.

This clonotype was picked up a small number of times. This chain connects TRBV7-9 to TRBJ2-1; D is tentatively TRBD1 or TRBD2 (6 bases each). CDR1 and CDR2 (germline): SEHNR, FQNEAQ (reference sequence). The CDR3 contains 13 residues. With 11 bases removed from V and 5 bases from J, the gap between germline ends came to 16 bases. The CDR3 sequence is CAGRGQLDNEQFF. In DNA form, the CDR3 reads TGTGCCGGCCGGGGGCAGTTAGACAATGAGCAGTTCTTC.

V is TRBV4-3 and J is TRBJ2-7; perhaps TRBD1 as D (6 bases). This CDR3 contains 16 residues. V was pared by 3 bases and J by 2 bases, with 17 bases between. Germline lookup yields CDR1 LGHNA and CDR2 YSLEER. This chain's CDR3 is CASSQETGTLTYEQYF. The CDR3 DNA follows: TGCGCCAGCAGCCAGGAAACCGGGACATTGACCTACGAGCAGTACTTC.

The rearrangement links TRBV7-9 to TRBJ2-5; D not certain. Trimming removed 2 bases at V and 5 bases at J, with 3 bases between. Germline V gives CDR1 SEHNR, CDR2 FQNEAQ (reference sequence). The CDR3 is made up of 11 amino acids. In nucleotides, the CDR3 is TGTGCCAGCAGCTTATTCGAGACCCAGTACTTC. Protein sequence: CASSLFETQYF.

In its sample, this clonotype was seen a few times. This chain uses TRBV5-1 with TRBJ2-2; TRBD1 is a possible D gene (5 bases). There are 15 residues in the CDR3. Trimming removed 3 bases from V and 1 base from J, with 10 bases in between. Germline values: CDR1 SGHRS, CDR2 YFSETQ. CDR3 amino acids: CASSWTQGNTGELFF. In DNA form, the CDR3 reads TGCGCCAGCAGCTGGACGCAGGGGAACACCGGGGAGCTGTTTTTT.

V usage is TRBV5-4 and J usage is TRBJ2-7; 7 nucleotides agree with TRBD1. CDR1 and CDR2 from the germline V gene are SGHNT and YYREEE (reference sequence). The CDR3 spans 13 residues. The trim removed 2 bases at V and 6 bases at J, leaving 5 bases unmatched. The CDR3 DNA reads as TGTGCCAGCAGCTTCCTAGGGGGCTCCGAGCAGTACTTC. It is translated as CASSFLGGSEQYF. Using reference TRBV5-4 and TRBJ2-7 for the parts outside the CDR3, the full variable domain is ETGVTQSPTHLIKTRGQQVTLRCSSQSGHNTVSWYQQALGQGPQFIFQYYREEENGRGNFPPRFSGLQFPNYSSELNVNALELDDSALYLCASSFLGGSEQYFGPGTRLTVT.